These T cell receptor beta chains were read from a single sample in a study of PD-1 blockade in classical Hodgkin lymphoma. Measured with immunoSEQ multiplex PCR; TCRdb has only the in-frame clones, and not every one. The sample yields 17,000 or so clones, approximately 84% seen once. Source material: peripheral blood mononuclear cells (PBMCs). The receptors shown here come from a human donor with classical Hodgkin lymphoma. Each CDR3 is given with its conserved first and last residue. The order of the fields is clone size, D gene, J gene, V gene, CDR3 protein, CDR3 DNA. D genes are given only for firm matches. Expanded clones get a size class; other rows say once, few or many, or leave the size out.

clone_size: .
d_call: .
j_call: TRBJ2-5
v_call: TRBV7-2
cdr3_aa: CASSLDGSQTQYF
cdr3_nt: TGTGCCAGCAGCTTAGACGGCAGCCAGACCCAGTACTTC

clone_size: .
d_call: TRBD2
j_call: TRBJ2-7
v_call: TRBV19
cdr3_aa: CASSLVAGGRYEQYF
cdr3_nt: TGTGCCAGTAGTTTAGTAGCGGGAGGACGCTACGAGCAGTACTTC

clone_size: .
d_call: TRBD2
j_call: TRBJ2-1
v_call: TRBV2
cdr3_aa: CASRRNPGGEQFF
cdr3_nt: TGTGCCAGCAGACGCAACCCGGGGGGGGAGCAGTTCTTC

clone_size: .
d_call: TRBD2
j_call: TRBJ2-1
v_call: TRBV7-9
cdr3_aa: CASSLLAGVGYNEQFF
cdr3_nt: TGTGCCAGCAGCTTACTCGCGGGAGTAGGGTACAATGAGCAGTTCTTC

clone_size: .
d_call: TRBD1
j_call: TRBJ2-2
v_call: TRBV7-9
cdr3_aa: CASSLAQGGTGELFF
cdr3_nt: TGTGCCAGCAGCTTAGCACAGGGGGGAACCGGGGAGCTGTTTTTT

clone_size: .
d_call: .
j_call: TRBJ2-7
v_call: TRBV6-1
cdr3_aa: CASSAEGRRAYEQYF
cdr3_nt: TGTGCCAGCAGTGCGGAGGGCAGGCGAGCCTACGAGCAGTACTTC

clone_size: .
d_call: TRBD1
j_call: TRBJ2-7
v_call: TRBV19
cdr3_aa: CASSWTGTPYEQYF
cdr3_nt: TGTGCCAGTAGTTGGACAGGCACTCCCTACGAGCAGTACTTC

clone_size: .
d_call: .
j_call: TRBJ2-7
v_call: TRBV7-2
cdr3_aa: CASSPRPGLYEQYF
cdr3_nt: TGTGCCAGCAGCCCCCGACCTGGGCTCTACGAGCAGTACTTC

clone_size: .
d_call: TRBD2
j_call: TRBJ2-7
v_call: TRBV15
cdr3_aa: CATSRGASGLYEQYF
cdr3_nt: TGTGCCACCAGCAGAGGGGCTAGCGGGCTGTACGAGCAGTACTTC

clone_size: .
d_call: .
j_call: TRBJ1-3
v_call: TRBV7-3
cdr3_aa: CASSLRVVGGKVGNTIYF
cdr3_nt: TGTGCCAGCAGCTTAAGAGTAGTAGGGGGGAAGGTTGGAAACACCATATATTTT

clone_size: .
d_call: .
j_call: TRBJ2-7
v_call: TRBV6-6
cdr3_aa: CASSYASGYEQYF
cdr3_nt: TGTGCCAGCAGTTACGCCTCGGGCTACGAGCAGTACTTC

clone_size: .
d_call: TRBD2
j_call: TRBJ2-5
v_call: TRBV5-1
cdr3_aa: CASSAGTSGRGETQYF
cdr3_nt: TGCGCCAGCAGCGCCGGGACTAGCGGGAGGGGTGAGACCCAGTACTTC

clone_size: once
d_call: TRBD1
j_call: TRBJ1-5
v_call: TRBV2
cdr3_aa: CASRRDRGFKEPQHF
cdr3_nt: TGTGCCAGCAGGAGGGACAGGGGATTTAAGGAGCCCCAGCATTTT

clone_size: .
d_call: .
j_call: TRBJ1-6
v_call: TRBV7-2
cdr3_aa: CASSLGYNSPLHF
cdr3_nt: TGTGCCAGCAGCTTGGGATATAATTCACCCCTCCACTTT

clone_size: few
d_call: TRBD2
j_call: TRBJ2-7
v_call: TRBV25-1
cdr3_aa: CASSESGGAEQYF
cdr3_nt: TGTGCCAGCAGTGAATCGGGGGGGGCCGAGCAGTACTTC

clone_size: .
d_call: TRBD2
j_call: TRBJ2-7
v_call: TRBV6-1
cdr3_aa: CASSREGGSSYEQYF
cdr3_nt: TGTGCCAGCAGTCGCGAAGGCGGGAGCTCCTACGAGCAGTACTTC

clone_size: .
d_call: .
j_call: TRBJ2-7
v_call: TRBV2
cdr3_aa: CASGPDTSYEQYF
cdr3_nt: TGTGCCAGCGGCCCGGACACCTCCTACGAGCAGTACTTC

clone_size: .
d_call: .
j_call: TRBJ2-7
v_call: TRBV14
cdr3_aa: CASSQAEGAAYEQYF
cdr3_nt: TGTGCCAGCAGCCAAGCGGAGGGGGCCGCCTACGAGCAGTACTTC

clone_size: .
d_call: .
j_call: TRBJ2-3
v_call: TRBV20-1
cdr3_aa: CSASLDTQYF
cdr3_nt: TGCAGTGCTTCATTGGATACGCAGTATTTT

clone_size: .
d_call: TRBD1
j_call: TRBJ2-3
v_call: TRBV29-1
cdr3_aa: CTSMDRGRLDTQYF
cdr3_nt: TGCACTAGCATGGACAGGGGGCGATTAGATACGCAGTATTTT

clone_size: .
d_call: .
j_call: TRBJ2-7
v_call: TRBV21-1
cdr3_aa: CASSRGLRTSGEIVAYEQYF
cdr3_nt: TGTGCCAGCAGCAGAGGACTCAGGACTAGCGGGGAAATCGTGGCCTACGAGCAGTACTTC

clone_size: .
d_call: TRBD2
j_call: TRBJ2-6
v_call: TRBV19
cdr3_aa: CASSILPAGGIPGANVLTF
cdr3_nt: TGTGCCAGTAGTATCCTTCCTGCGGGAGGGATCCCTGGGGCCAACGTCCTGACTTTC

clone_size: .
d_call: TRBD2
j_call: TRBJ2-7
v_call: TRBV6-1
cdr3_aa: CASSGTSAYEQYF
cdr3_nt: TGTGCCAGCTCAGGGACTAGCGCCTACGAGCAGTACTTC

clone_size: .
d_call: .
j_call: TRBJ2-6
v_call: TRBV25-1
cdr3_aa: CASAMSGANVLTF
cdr3_nt: TGTGCCAGTGCGATGTCTGGGGCCAACGTCCTGACTTTC

clone_size: once
d_call: .
j_call: TRBJ2-3
v_call: TRBV19
cdr3_aa: CASSKGRDTDTQYF
cdr3_nt: TGTGCCAGTAGTAAAGGGCGGGACACAGATACGCAGTATTTT

clone_size: .
d_call: TRBD1
j_call: TRBJ1-1
v_call: TRBV28
cdr3_aa: CASRDRVDTEAFF
cdr3_nt: TGTGCCAGCAGAGACAGGGTCGACACTGAAGCTTTCTTT